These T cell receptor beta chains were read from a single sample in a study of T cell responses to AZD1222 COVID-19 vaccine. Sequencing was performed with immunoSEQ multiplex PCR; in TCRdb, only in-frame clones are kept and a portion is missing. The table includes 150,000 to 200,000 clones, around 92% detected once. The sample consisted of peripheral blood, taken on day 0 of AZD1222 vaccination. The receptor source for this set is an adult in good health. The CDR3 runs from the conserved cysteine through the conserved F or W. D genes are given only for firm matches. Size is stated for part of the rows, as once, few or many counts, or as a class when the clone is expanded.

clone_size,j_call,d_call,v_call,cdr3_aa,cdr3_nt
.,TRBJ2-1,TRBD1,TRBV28,CATGDSGSSYNEQFF,TGTGCCACTGGGGACAGCGGAAGCTCCTACAATGAGCAGTTCTTC
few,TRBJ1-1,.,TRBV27,CASSPPSWNTEAFF,TGTGCCAGCAGTCCACCCTCATGGAACACTGAAGCTTTCTTT
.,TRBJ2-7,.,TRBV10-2,CASSGEAGATTYEQYF,TGCGCCAGCAGTGGGGAGGCGGGGGCAACTACCTACGAGCAGTACTTC
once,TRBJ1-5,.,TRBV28,CASSPGTHSNQPQHF,TGTGCCAGCAGTCCCGGGACCCATAGCAATCAGCCCCAGCATTTT
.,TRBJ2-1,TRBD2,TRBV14,CASSPWKIAGGYNEQFF,TGTGCCAGCAGTCCCTGGAAGATAGCGGGAGGTTACAATGAGCAGTTCTTC
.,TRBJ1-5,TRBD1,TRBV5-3,CARSQGRTGGQPQHF,TGTGCCAGAAGCCAGGGGAGGACAGGGGGTCAGCCCCAGCATTTT
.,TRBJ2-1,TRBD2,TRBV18,CASSPPASGEGEYEQFF,TGTGCCAGCTCACCACCCGCGAGCGGGGAAGGAGAATATGAGCAGTTCTTC
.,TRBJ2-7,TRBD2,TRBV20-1,CSASGTTLVEQYF,TGCAGTGCTAGTGGGACTACCTTGGTCGAGCAGTACTTC
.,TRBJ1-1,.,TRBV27,CASSQWGEPEAFF,TGTGCCAGCAGTCAGTGGGGGGAGCCTGAAGCTTTCTTT
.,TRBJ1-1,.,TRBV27,CASSSRQVTEAFF,TGTGCCAGCAGTTCGAGACAGGTCACTGAAGCTTTCTTT
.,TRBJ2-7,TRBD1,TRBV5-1,CASSAGTVEVFSEQYF,TGCGCCAGCAGCGCTGGGACAGTTGAGGTATTTTCCGAGCAGTACTTC
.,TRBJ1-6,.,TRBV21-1,CASSKVAQRNSPLHF,TGTGCCAGCAGCAAAGTGGCGCAGAGAAATTCACCCCTCCACTTT
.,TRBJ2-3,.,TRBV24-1,CATSDGITDTQYF,TGTGCCACCAGTGACGGGATCACAGATACGCAGTATTTT
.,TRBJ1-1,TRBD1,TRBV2,CAGRQGDTEAFF,TGTGCCGGACGACAGGGGGACACTGAAGCTTTCTTT
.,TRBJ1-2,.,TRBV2,CASSRRGIAYGYTF,TGTGCCAGCAGTCGAAGGGGGATCGCCTATGGCTACACCTTC
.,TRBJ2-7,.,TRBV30,CAWSNHYGGYEQYF,TGTGCCTGGAGTAACCACTATGGGGGGTACGAGCAGTACTTC
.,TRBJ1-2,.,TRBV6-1,CASSEGTNYGYTF,TGTGCCAGCAGTGAGGGGACAAACTATGGCTACACCTTC
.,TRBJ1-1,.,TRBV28,CASSAGGISYTEAFF,TGTGCCAGCAGTGCTGGGGGCATTTCTTACACTGAAGCTTTCTTT
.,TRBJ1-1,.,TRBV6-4,CASSDGGDRYLGGEAFF,TGTGCCAGCAGTGACGGGGGAGACAGGTACCTGGGAGGTGAAGCTTTCTTT
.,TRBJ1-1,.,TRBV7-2,CASSRVGERTEAFF,TGTGCCAGCAGTAGAGTTGGGGAAAGAACTGAAGCTTTCTTT
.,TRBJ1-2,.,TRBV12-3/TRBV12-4,CASSPTAASYTF,TGTGCCAGCAGCCCGACAGCTGCCAGCTACACCTTC
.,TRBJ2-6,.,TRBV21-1,CASSTSWMAISGANVLTF,TGTGCCAGCAGCACTAGTTGGATGGCAATCTCTGGGGCCAACGTCCTGACTTTC
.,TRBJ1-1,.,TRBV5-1,CASTRAGAVEAFF,TGCGCCAGCACCCGCGCCGGGGCGGTAGAAGCTTTCTTT
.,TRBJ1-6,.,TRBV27,CASSRQGGYNSPLHF,TGTGCCAGCAGTAGGCAGGGAGGCTATAATTCACCCCTCCACTTT
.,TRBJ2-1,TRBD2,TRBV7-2,CASSLEGLAGVKFF,TGTGCCAGCAGCCTCGAGGGACTAGCGGGAGTCAAGTTCTTC
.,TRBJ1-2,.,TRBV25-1,CASSSSGYGYTF,TGTGCCAGCAGCTCCAGTGGGTATGGCTACACCTTC
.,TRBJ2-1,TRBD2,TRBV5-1,CASSFLRTSGLYNEQFF,TGCGCCAGCAGCTTTCTACGGACTAGCGGCCTCTACAATGAGCAGTTCTTC
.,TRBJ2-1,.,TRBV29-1,CSARGSGPFNEQFF,TGCAGCGCCCGGGGGTCGGGGCCTTTCAATGAGCAGTTCTTC
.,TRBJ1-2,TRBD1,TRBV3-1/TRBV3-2,CASSPGTGLRYTF,TGTGCCAGCAGCCCTGGGACAGGGTTACGCTACACCTTC
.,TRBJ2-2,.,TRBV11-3,CASSLVSPRGAGELFF,TGTGCCAGCAGCTTAGTTTCTCCCCGAGGGGCCGGGGAGCTGTTTTTT
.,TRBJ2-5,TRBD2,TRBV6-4,CASSDSGGSSETQYF,TGTGCCAGCAGTGACTCCGGCGGGAGCAGCGAGACCCAGTACTTC
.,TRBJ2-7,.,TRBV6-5,CASSYSMASYEQYF,TGTGCCAGCAGTTACTCGATGGCCTCCTACGAGCAGTACTTC
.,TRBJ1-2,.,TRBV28,CAAGVLLGGYTF,TGTGCCGCCGGGGTTCTTCTTGGTGGCTACACCTTC
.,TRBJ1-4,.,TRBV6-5,CASSYSLFLKNEKLFF,TGTGCCAGCAGTTACTCTCTTTTCCTAAAAAATGAAAAACTGTTTTTT
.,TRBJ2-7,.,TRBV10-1,CASSEFAAGAPTEQYF,TGCGCCAGCAGTGAGTTCGCGGCAGGGGCACCTACAGAGCAGTACTTC
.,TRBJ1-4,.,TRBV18,CASSPEPGHANEKLFF,TGTGCCAGCTCACCCGAACCGGGACATGCCAATGAAAAACTGTTTTTT
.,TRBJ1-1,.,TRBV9,CASSVATGGMAEAFF,TGTGCCAGCAGCGTAGCTACTGGAGGGATGGCTGAAGCTTTCTTT